This T cell receptor beta chain was captured in a study of blood T cell repertoires in COVID-19. The V gene end was trimmed by 1 base and the J gene end by 2 bases; junction bases not matched to a gene: 2. The CDR3 runs 16 residues. Germline V gene lookup returns CDR1 MGHRA and CDR2 YSYEKL. The data were produced by immunoSEQ multiplex PCR, yet TCRdb's version contains in-frame clones alone and is incomplete. The data contain about 210,000 clones, about 87% of them singletons. The chain is built from TRBV4-1 and TRBJ2-6; TRBD2 agrees at 7 bases. Input material: PBMCs or T cells enriched from blood (not recorded which). This clonotype was sampled from a man aged 18 to 30 with acute COVID-19. The CDR3 region has the DNA TGCGCCAGCAGCCAAGGCGCGGGGGCTGGGGCCAACGTCCTGACTTTC. This codes for CASSQGAGAGANVLTF.